This is a list of T cell receptor beta chains from one sample in a study of lymphopenia after photon versus proton radiotherapy. Clones were sequenced by immunoSEQ multiplex PCR, and TCRdb holds only the in-frame ones, with some missing. The sample has around 20,000 clones; approximately 90% are singletons. Specimen: peripheral blood, collected from a patient treated with proton-based radiotherapy. These receptors all come from a man aged 65 to 85 with pancreatic cancer. Both conserved end residues are part of each CDR3. The D gene is left open where the match is weak. Clone size, where shown, is once, few, many, or a class for clones that have expanded.

d_call: -
v_call: TRBV16
clone_size: -
j_call: TRBJ1-2
cdr3_nt: TGTGCCAGCAGCTGCGTAATCGTTAGAAAGACCTATGGCTACACCTTC
cdr3_aa: CASSCVIVRKTYGYTF

d_call: -
v_call: TRBV4-2
clone_size: few
j_call: TRBJ1-5
cdr3_nt: TGTGCCAGCAGCCAAGATTGGGTTAGCAATCAGCCCCAGCATTTT
cdr3_aa: CASSQDWVSNQPQHF

d_call: -
v_call: TRBV18
clone_size: -
j_call: TRBJ1-5
cdr3_nt: TGTGCCAGCTCCCGGGGACTGGACAATCAGCCCCAGCATTTT
cdr3_aa: CASSRGLDNQPQHF

d_call: TRBD2
v_call: TRBV4-1
clone_size: -
j_call: TRBJ2-7
cdr3_nt: TGCGCCAGCAGCCAAAACATGCGGGAGTCCTACGAGCAGTACTTC
cdr3_aa: CASSQNMRESYEQYF

d_call: TRBD1
v_call: TRBV10-3
clone_size: -
j_call: TRBJ2-1
cdr3_nt: TGTGCCATCAGTAGAAGGACAGGAGGAGATGAGCAGTTCTTC
cdr3_aa: CAISRRTGGDEQFF

d_call: -
v_call: TRBV30
clone_size: -
j_call: TRBJ1-2
cdr3_nt: TGTGCCTGGAAAACAGGAACGGCCTATGGCTACACCTTC
cdr3_aa: CAWKTGTAYGYTF

d_call: -
v_call: TRBV5-6
clone_size: -
j_call: TRBJ2-1
cdr3_nt: TGTGCCAGCAGCTTTTCGCTAGGCCTCAATGAGCAGTTCTTC
cdr3_aa: CASSFSLGLNEQFF

d_call: -
v_call: TRBV5-4
clone_size: -
j_call: TRBJ1-1
cdr3_nt: TGTGCCAGCAGCCTCTTTATCATGAACACTGAAGCTTTCTTT
cdr3_aa: CASSLFIMNTEAFF

d_call: -
v_call: TRBV7-6
clone_size: few
j_call: TRBJ2-5
cdr3_nt: TGTGCCAGCAGCCCCAAAAGATGGACAGCCAAAGAGACCCAGTACTTC
cdr3_aa: CASSPKRWTAKETQYF

d_call: -
v_call: TRBV5-1
clone_size: -
j_call: TRBJ2-3
cdr3_nt: TGCGCCAGCAGCGCATGGGACACTCACACAGATACGCAGTATTTT
cdr3_aa: CASSAWDTHTDTQYF

d_call: -
v_call: TRBV19
clone_size: -
j_call: TRBJ2-2
cdr3_nt: TGTGCCAGTAGTGGTCCGGAGCTCTTCCCCACCGGGGAGCTGTTTTTT
cdr3_aa: CASSGPELFPTGELFF

d_call: -
v_call: TRBV5-4
clone_size: -
j_call: TRBJ2-5
cdr3_nt: TGTGCCAGCAGCTTGCCGGGAGAGACCCAGTACTTC
cdr3_aa: CASSLPGETQYF

d_call: -
v_call: TRBV11-2
clone_size: -
j_call: TRBJ1-4
cdr3_nt: TGTGCCAGCAGGTTCGGTAATGAAAAACTGTTTTTT
cdr3_aa: CASRFGNEKLFF

d_call: -
v_call: TRBV29-1
clone_size: -
j_call: TRBJ2-3
cdr3_nt: TGCAGCGTTGCATCCGGGGCTAGCACAGATACGCAGTATTTT
cdr3_aa: CSVASGASTDTQYF

d_call: -
v_call: TRBV15
clone_size: -
j_call: TRBJ1-4
cdr3_nt: TGTGCCACCAGCAGAGGCCAGGGTAATGAAAAACTGTTTTTT
cdr3_aa: CATSRGQGNEKLFF

d_call: -
v_call: TRBV5-1
clone_size: -
j_call: TRBJ1-6
cdr3_nt: TGCGCCAGCGCCAGGGTGACGGGAAATTCACCCCTCCACTTT
cdr3_aa: CASARVTGNSPLHF

d_call: TRBD1
v_call: TRBV6-5
clone_size: once
j_call: TRBJ1-4
cdr3_nt: TGTGCCAGCAGCCCCGACAGGGTCTCTGAAAAACTGTTTTTT
cdr3_aa: CASSPDRVSEKLFF

d_call: -
v_call: TRBV5-4
clone_size: -
j_call: TRBJ1-2
cdr3_nt: TGTGCCAGCAGCTTGGCCAGGGAAAACTATGGCTACACCTTC
cdr3_aa: CASSLARENYGYTF

d_call: TRBD2
v_call: TRBV11-3
clone_size: -
j_call: TRBJ2-5
cdr3_nt: TGTGCCAGCAGCTTTTATGGGCGGGAGCAAGAGACCCAGTACTTC
cdr3_aa: CASSFYGREQETQYF

d_call: -
v_call: TRBV10-3
clone_size: -
j_call: TRBJ1-3
cdr3_nt: TGTGCCATCAGTCCCGGACTGAGTTCTGGAAACACCATATATTTT
cdr3_aa: CAISPGLSSGNTIYF

d_call: TRBD1
v_call: TRBV7-8
clone_size: -
j_call: TRBJ2-7
cdr3_nt: TGTGCCAGCAGCTTAGTACAGGGGTCCTACGAGCAGTACTTC
cdr3_aa: CASSLVQGSYEQYF

d_call: TRBD1
v_call: TRBV9
clone_size: -
j_call: TRBJ2-3
cdr3_nt: TGTGCCAGCAGCTCCGGGACAGGGGACACGCAGTATTTT
cdr3_aa: CASSSGTGDTQYF

d_call: -
v_call: TRBV7-3
clone_size: once
j_call: TRBJ2-1
cdr3_nt: TGTGCCAGCAGCACTGGACTGCCCTACAATGAGCAGTTCTTC
cdr3_aa: CASSTGLPYNEQFF

d_call: TRBD2
v_call: TRBV30
clone_size: -
j_call: TRBJ2-1
cdr3_nt: TGTGCCTGGAGCATGGGACTAGCGGGTTACAATGAGCAGTTCTTC
cdr3_aa: CAWSMGLAGYNEQFF

d_call: -
v_call: TRBV20-1
clone_size: -
j_call: TRBJ2-1
cdr3_nt: TGCAGTGCTAGAGAATACAATGAGCAGTTCTTC
cdr3_aa: CSAREYNEQFF

d_call: TRBD1
v_call: TRBV5-6
clone_size: -
j_call: TRBJ1-5
cdr3_nt: TGTGCCAGCAGCTTGGGGGGGACAGGGGGCCGGGTGCAGCCCCAGCATTTT
cdr3_aa: CASSLGGTGGRVQPQHF

d_call: -
v_call: TRBV18
clone_size: -
j_call: TRBJ2-2
cdr3_nt: TGTGCCAGCTCACCCCCCGTGGGGGACTCAAACACCGGGGAGCTGTTTTTT
cdr3_aa: CASSPPVGDSNTGELFF

d_call: -
v_call: TRBV5-1
clone_size: -
j_call: TRBJ2-1
cdr3_nt: TGCGCCAGCAGCTTGGATGTGGGAGACTCCTACAATGAGCAGTTCTTC
cdr3_aa: CASSLDVGDSYNEQFF

d_call: TRBD2
v_call: TRBV27
clone_size: -
j_call: TRBJ2-1
cdr3_nt: TGTGCCAGCAGTTTCCGTAAGAGCGGGAGCGATGAGCAGTTCTTC
cdr3_aa: CASSFRKSGSDEQFF

d_call: -
v_call: TRBV6-5
clone_size: -
j_call: TRBJ1-2
cdr3_nt: TGTGCCAGCAGTTACTCGAGGGGGTATGGCTACACCTTC
cdr3_aa: CASSYSRGYGYTF

d_call: TRBD1
v_call: TRBV6-1
clone_size: -
j_call: TRBJ1-5
cdr3_nt: TGTGCCAGCAGAGCGACAGGGTTAAGCAATCAGCCCCAGCATTTT
cdr3_aa: CASRATGLSNQPQHF

d_call: TRBD1
v_call: TRBV11-2
clone_size: -
j_call: TRBJ2-7
cdr3_nt: TGTGCCAGCAGCGTACAGACAGGGGACCCCTACGAGCAGTACTTC
cdr3_aa: CASSVQTGDPYEQYF

d_call: -
v_call: TRBV7-3
clone_size: -
j_call: TRBJ1-1
cdr3_nt: TGTGCCAGCAGCTCGACAGGGAACACTGAAGCTTTCTTT
cdr3_aa: CASSSTGNTEAFF

d_call: -
v_call: TRBV11-2
clone_size: -
j_call: TRBJ2-2
cdr3_nt: TGTGCCAGCAGCTTAGTGTTTACAGGGCCGGGGGAGCTGTTTTTT
cdr3_aa: CASSLVFTGPGELFF

d_call: -
v_call: TRBV30
clone_size: -
j_call: TRBJ1-1
cdr3_nt: TGTGCTCAACTCCCACCGGGGCAGGCTGAAGCTTTCTTT
cdr3_aa: CAQLPPGQAEAFF

d_call: -
v_call: TRBV7-3
clone_size: -
j_call: TRBJ1-1
cdr3_nt: TGTGCCAGCAGCCTCACTTCGAACACTGAAGCTTTCTTT
cdr3_aa: CASSLTSNTEAFF

d_call: TRBD2
v_call: TRBV2
clone_size: -
j_call: TRBJ2-7
cdr3_nt: TGTGCCAGCAGTGAAGTTACTAGCGGGAGGAACGAGCAGTACTTC
cdr3_aa: CASSEVTSGRNEQYF

d_call: TRBD2
v_call: TRBV6-6
clone_size: -
j_call: TRBJ2-1
cdr3_nt: TGTGCCAGCAGTTACTCGGGCGGGAGGGGCCCCAATGAGCAGTTCTTC
cdr3_aa: CASSYSGGRGPNEQFF

d_call: -
v_call: TRBV5-1
clone_size: -
j_call: TRBJ1-1
cdr3_nt: TGCGCCAGCAGCCTGGAGGGACGGACGAACACTGAAGCTTTCTTT
cdr3_aa: CASSLEGRTNTEAFF

d_call: -
v_call: TRBV7-3
clone_size: -
j_call: TRBJ2-1
cdr3_nt: TGTGCCAGCAGCTTAACCCCCCTAGCCTATGAGCAGTTCTTC
cdr3_aa: CASSLTPLAYEQFF

d_call: -
v_call: TRBV2
clone_size: -
j_call: TRBJ1-2
cdr3_nt: TGTGCCAGCGGCGGGAGGCGCCTATTC
cdr3_aa: CASGGRRLF

d_call: -
v_call: TRBV7-2
clone_size: -
j_call: TRBJ2-4
cdr3_nt: TGTGCCAGCAGCTTCCACCGGGACACCATTTTAAACTTC
cdr3_aa: CASSFHRDTILNF

d_call: -
v_call: TRBV4-2
clone_size: -
j_call: TRBJ2-7
cdr3_nt: TGTGCCAGCAGCGCAGGGACTTACCCCTACGAGCAGTACTTC
cdr3_aa: CASSAGTYPYEQYF

d_call: -
v_call: TRBV5-1
clone_size: once
j_call: TRBJ2-5
cdr3_nt: TGCGCCAGCAGCTCCTCCCCCCCAGGTTTAGGACAGCTCCAAGAGACCCAGTACTTC
cdr3_aa: CASSSSPPGLGQLQETQYF

d_call: TRBD1
v_call: TRBV10-3
clone_size: -
j_call: TRBJ2-5
cdr3_nt: TGTGCCATCAATGACAGGGGTCCAGAGACCCAGTACTTC
cdr3_aa: CAINDRGPETQYF

d_call: TRBD2
v_call: TRBV7-8
clone_size: -
j_call: TRBJ2-1
cdr3_nt: TGTGCCAGCAGTCCTATTCTGCGGGGGACCAACAATGAGCAGTTCTTC
cdr3_aa: CASSPILRGTNNEQFF

d_call: TRBD1
v_call: TRBV23-1
clone_size: -
j_call: TRBJ1-2
cdr3_nt: TGCGCCAGCAGTCCTAACCGGGACAGGGAACGGAGTGGCTACACCTTC
cdr3_aa: CASSPNRDRERSGYTF

d_call: TRBD1
v_call: TRBV27
clone_size: -
j_call: TRBJ1-2
cdr3_nt: TGTGCCAGCAGTCGGGGACAGGGGGCCTTCGGGTATGGCTACACCTTC
cdr3_aa: CASSRGQGAFGYGYTF

d_call: TRBD1
v_call: TRBV2
clone_size: -
j_call: TRBJ2-7
cdr3_nt: TGTGCCAGCAGCAGACAGGGCCTATCCTACGAGCAGTACTTC
cdr3_aa: CASSRQGLSYEQYF

d_call: TRBD1
v_call: TRBV2
clone_size: -
j_call: TRBJ1-5
cdr3_nt: TGTGCCAGCAGCGATTTCGGACAGGGCAATCAGCCCCAGCATTTT
cdr3_aa: CASSDFGQGNQPQHF

d_call: TRBD2
v_call: TRBV5-1
clone_size: -
j_call: TRBJ2-3
cdr3_nt: TGCGCCAGCAGCTTGGGACTAGCGGCCACAGATACGCAGTATTTT
cdr3_aa: CASSLGLAATDTQYF

d_call: TRBD1
v_call: TRBV11-2
clone_size: -
j_call: TRBJ1-2
cdr3_nt: TGTGCCAGCAGACTCTCCGGGACAGGACCCTATGGCTACACCTTC
cdr3_aa: CASRLSGTGPYGYTF